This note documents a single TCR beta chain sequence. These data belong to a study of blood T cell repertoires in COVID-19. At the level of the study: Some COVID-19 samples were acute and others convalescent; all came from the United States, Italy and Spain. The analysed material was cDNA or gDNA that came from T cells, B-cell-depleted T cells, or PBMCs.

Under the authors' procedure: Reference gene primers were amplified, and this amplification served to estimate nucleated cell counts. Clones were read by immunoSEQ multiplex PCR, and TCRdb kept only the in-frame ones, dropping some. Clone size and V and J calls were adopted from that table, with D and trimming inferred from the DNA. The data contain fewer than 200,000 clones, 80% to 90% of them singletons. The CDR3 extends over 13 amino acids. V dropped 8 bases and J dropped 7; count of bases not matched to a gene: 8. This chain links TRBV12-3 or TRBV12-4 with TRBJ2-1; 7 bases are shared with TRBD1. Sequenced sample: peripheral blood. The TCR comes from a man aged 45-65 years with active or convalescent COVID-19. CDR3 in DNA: TGTGCCAGCGGCCTGACAGGGTCGAATGAGCAGTTCTTC. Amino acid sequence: CASGLTGSNEQFF.